The 20 T cell receptor beta chains below all came from one sample that was sequenced in a study of blood T cell repertoires in COVID-19. TCRdb keeps only in-frame clones here, not all; method: immunoSEQ multiplex PCR. The sample holds 150,000 to 200,000 clones; approximately 82% are singletons and the top ten take 6.5% to 7%. Material: peripheral blood. The source is a human donor with acute or convalescent COVID-19. The donor label of this sample is uncertain.

The chain is built from TRBV3-1 (or the pseudogene TRBV3-2) and TRBJ2-3; the match to TRBD1 covers 8 bases. This CDR3 has 15 amino acids. V was clipped by 6 bases and J by 1 base; unmatched bases: 6. CDR1 is LGHDT and CDR2 is YNNKEL in the germline V gene (reference sequence). The CDR3 here is CASRPDRGRTDTQYF. The CDR3 coding sequence is TGTGCCAGCAGGCCCGACAGGGGCCGCACAGATACGCAGTATTTT.

CDR3 sequence reads: CASSTANTGELFF. In nucleotides, the CDR3 is TGTGCCAGCAGTACAGCGAACACCGGGGAGCTGTTTTTT. V is TRBV27 and J is TRBJ2-2; no firm D call. Germline V lookup: CDR1 MNHEY, CDR2 SMNVEV (reference sequence). Deletions cut 5 bases from V and 0 bases from J, with 4 bases between. The CDR3 totals 13 residues.

The CDR3 spells CASSPEPIAGGAYNEQFF. The CDR3 DNA reads TGTGCCAGCAGCCCCGAACCAATAGCGGGAGGCGCCTACAATGAGCAGTTCTTC. The genes are TRBV4-2 and TRBJ2-1; 10 nucleotides line up with TRBD2. The CDR3 totals 18 residues. V lost 4 bases, J lost 2 bases, and 11 bases stayed unmatched. Germline-derived CDR1 and CDR2 are LGHNA and YNFKEQ.

This chain uses TRBV3-1 (or the pseudogene TRBV3-2) with TRBJ2-7; TRBD2 aligns across 8 bases. The CDR3 covers 15 residues. Trimming took 3 bases from V and 0 from J; bases not matched to a gene: 4. Per germline, CDR1 LGHDT and CDR2 YNNKEL (reference sequence). CDR3 amino acids: CASSHGGTSSYEQYF. CDR3 coding DNA: TGTGCCAGCAGCCACGGCGGGACTAGCTCCTACGAGCAGTACTTC.

This clone has more than one count but fewer than ten. CDR3 residues: CASSLYGQGGYTF. CDR3 sequence (DNA): TGTGCCAGCAGTTTATACGGACAGGGAGGCTACACCTTC. This sequence joins TRBV28 and TRBJ1-2; TRBD1 aligns across 8 bases. Germline values: CDR1 MDHEN, CDR2 SYDVKM. CDR3 size: 13 residues. The J segment lost 8 bases and the V segment lost 1 base, leaving 3 bases of the junction unmatched.

Here the CDR3 DNA reads TGTGCCAGCTCACCTTGGGACAGGTTCCCCCAAGAGACCCAGTACTTC. Translating it yields CASSPWDRFPQETQYF. The rearrangement uses TRBV18 and TRBJ2-5; TRBD1 matches at 8 bases. Germline CDR1 reads KGHSH; CDR2 reads LQKENI. Germline trimming cut 3 bases from V and 1 base from J; bases unmatched to any gene: 7. The CDR3 covers 16 residues.

The chain uses TRBV19 and TRBJ2-2, with TRBD2 matching over 9 bases. Germline V lookup: CDR1 LNHDA, CDR2 SQIVND (reference sequence). The V and J ends lost 3 bases and 7 bases, in that order; junction bases with no gene match: 6. The CDR3 sequence is 15 residues long. The chain's CDR3 is CASSMATSGYGELFF. The CDR3 DNA is TGTGCCAGTAGTATGGCGACTAGCGGTTACGGGGAGCTGTTTTTT. Supplemented by reference TRBV19 and TRBJ2-2, the full variable domain reads DGGITQSPKYLFRKEGQNVTLSCEQNLNHDAMYWYRQDPGQGLRLIYYSQIVNDFQKGDIAEGYSVSREKKESFPLTVTSAQKNPTAFYLCASSMATSGYGELFFGEGSRLTVL.

The V gene is TRBV6-1, the J gene TRBJ1-2; 7 bases are a match to TRBD1. Germline values: CDR1 MNHNS, CDR2 SASEGT. CDR3 size: 13 residues. The V segment lost 2 bases and the J segment 8 bases; nucleotides outside the gene matches: 5. The CDR3 coding sequence is TGTGCCAGCAGTGAATCACAGGGGAGCGGCTACACCTTC. Its translation is CASSESQGSGYTF.

The chain couples TRBV20-1 to TRBJ1-4, with no clear D. V dropped 3 bases and J dropped 5 bases, with 10 bases sitting between them. The CDR3 runs to 13 residues. Germline V gene data show CDR1 as DFQATT and CDR2 as SNEGSKA (reference sequence). Written as DNA, the CDR3 is TGCAGTGCTAGTCTGCCAGGAAATGAAAAACTGTTTTTT. It yields the protein CSASLPGNEKLFF.

This clone came up a few times. The V and J genes are TRBV6-2 or TRBV6-3 and TRBJ2-7; the D gene is possibly TRBD2 (7 bases). The germline gives CDR1 MNHEY, CDR2 SVGEGT. Trimming removed 2 bases from V and 12 bases from J, with 14 bases in between. The CDR3 sequence is 12 residues long. CDR3 in amino acids: CASSYALGGRYF. Here the CDR3 DNA reads TGTGCCAGCAGTTACGCCCTCGGGGGGCGGTACTTC.

The chain combines TRBV27 with TRBJ2-6; 7 bases fit TRBD1. The CDR3 contains 16 residues. Trimming cost V 6 bases and J 2 bases; bases outside gene matches: 7. Germline V gene lookup returns CDR1 MNHEY and CDR2 SMNVEV (reference sequence). CDR3 sequence reads: CASRRTGDTGANVLTF. CDR3 in DNA: TGTGCCAGCAGGAGGACAGGAGATACTGGGGCCAACGTCCTGACTTTC.

The rearrangement joins TRBV18 to TRBJ1-1; 7 bases map to TRBD1. Germline V lookup: CDR1 KGHSH, CDR2 LQKENI. The trim removed 3 bases at V and 3 bases at J, leaving 1 base unmatched. The length of the CDR3 is 13 residues. CDR3 sequence reads: CASSPTGDTEAFF. The CDR3 nucleotides are TGTGCCAGCTCACCTACAGGGGACACTGAAGCTTTCTTT.

The chain recombines TRBV7-3 with TRBJ2-5; 7 bases fit TRBD1. The CDR3 extends over 15 amino acids. The junction had 4 bases not matched to a gene; V was cut back by 1 base and J by 2 bases. CDR1 is SGHTA, CDR2 FQGTGA, per germline. The CDR3: CASSLIGTVQETQYF. The CDR3 coding sequence is TGTGCCAGCAGCTTAATTGGGACAGTACAAGAGACCCAGTACTTC.

This clone was detected once. The chain uses TRBV28 and TRBJ1-2; the match to TRBD1 covers 7 bases. Germline CDR1 is MDHEN and CDR2 is SYDVKM. The CDR3 is 14 amino acids. V lost 1 base to trimming and J lost 5 bases; unmatched junction nucleotides: 4. The CDR3: CASSLSTGIYGYTF. The CDR3 DNA sequence: TGTGCCAGCAGTTTATCGACAGGGATATATGGCTACACCTTC.

V and J are TRBV6-5 and TRBJ1-4; 9 nucleotides align to TRBD1. CDR3 length: 16 residues. V dropped 4 bases and J dropped 8; count of bases not matched to a gene: 11. From germline, CDR1 is MNHEY and CDR2 SVGAGI. CDR3 region: CASSSPTGGGGEKLFF. DNA for the CDR3: TGTGCCAGCAGTTCTCCGACAGGGGGAGGTGGCGAAAAACTGTTTTTT.

This clone showed up just a few times. The J gene is TRBJ1-1, the V gene TRBV25-1; the match to TRBD1 covers 8 bases. CDR1 and CDR2 (germline): MGHDK, SYGVNS. The CDR3 is made up of 13 amino acids. CDR3 nucleotides: TGTGCGGCGACGCGACAGGGGAGCACTGAAGCTTTCTTT. Amino acids: CAATRQGSTEAFF.

J is TRBJ2-2 and V is TRBV19; 9 bases align to TRBD1. Losses at the gene ends were 2 bases for V and 0 bases for J; bases not matched to a gene: 7. Germline V CDR1 and CDR2: LNHDA, SQIVND (reference sequence). This CDR3 region has 18 residues. The CDR3 DNA follows: TGTGCCAGTAGTATAAACGCACAGGGGGCCACGAACACCGGGGAGCTGTTTTTT. This encodes CASSINAQGATNTGELFF.

V and J are TRBV12-3 or TRBV12-4 and TRBJ2-7; D not certain. The ends were cut back, 6 bases at V and 2 bases at J, with 11 bases in the middle. This CDR3 has 13 amino acids. The CDR3 coding sequence is TGTGCCAGCAGCCCTAGATCAGCCTACGAGCAGTACTTC. Translating gives CASSPRSAYEQYF.

This clone was detected only once. The J gene is TRBJ2-7, the V gene TRBV19; D possibly corresponds to TRBD2 (5 bases). The V end lost 3 bases, the J end lost 3 bases, and 9 bases lay between the germline ends. Germline V gene lookup returns CDR1 LNHDA and CDR2 SQIVND (reference sequence). CDR3 length equals 13 residues. The CDR3 protein is CASSMGVDYEQYF. The DNA of the CDR3 is TGTGCCAGTAGTATGGGAGTCGACTACGAGCAGTACTTC.

The gene calls are TRBV27 and TRBJ1-2, with a possible D match to TRBD1 (6 bases). V dropped 3 bases and J dropped 8 bases, with 13 bases sitting between them. This CDR3 contains 13 residues. CDR1 is MNHEY and CDR2 is SMNVEV in the germline V gene (reference sequence). CDR3 sequence: CASSLGRTGGYTF. Here the CDR3 DNA reads TGTGCCAGCAGTTTGGGAAGAACAGGGGGCTACACCTTC.